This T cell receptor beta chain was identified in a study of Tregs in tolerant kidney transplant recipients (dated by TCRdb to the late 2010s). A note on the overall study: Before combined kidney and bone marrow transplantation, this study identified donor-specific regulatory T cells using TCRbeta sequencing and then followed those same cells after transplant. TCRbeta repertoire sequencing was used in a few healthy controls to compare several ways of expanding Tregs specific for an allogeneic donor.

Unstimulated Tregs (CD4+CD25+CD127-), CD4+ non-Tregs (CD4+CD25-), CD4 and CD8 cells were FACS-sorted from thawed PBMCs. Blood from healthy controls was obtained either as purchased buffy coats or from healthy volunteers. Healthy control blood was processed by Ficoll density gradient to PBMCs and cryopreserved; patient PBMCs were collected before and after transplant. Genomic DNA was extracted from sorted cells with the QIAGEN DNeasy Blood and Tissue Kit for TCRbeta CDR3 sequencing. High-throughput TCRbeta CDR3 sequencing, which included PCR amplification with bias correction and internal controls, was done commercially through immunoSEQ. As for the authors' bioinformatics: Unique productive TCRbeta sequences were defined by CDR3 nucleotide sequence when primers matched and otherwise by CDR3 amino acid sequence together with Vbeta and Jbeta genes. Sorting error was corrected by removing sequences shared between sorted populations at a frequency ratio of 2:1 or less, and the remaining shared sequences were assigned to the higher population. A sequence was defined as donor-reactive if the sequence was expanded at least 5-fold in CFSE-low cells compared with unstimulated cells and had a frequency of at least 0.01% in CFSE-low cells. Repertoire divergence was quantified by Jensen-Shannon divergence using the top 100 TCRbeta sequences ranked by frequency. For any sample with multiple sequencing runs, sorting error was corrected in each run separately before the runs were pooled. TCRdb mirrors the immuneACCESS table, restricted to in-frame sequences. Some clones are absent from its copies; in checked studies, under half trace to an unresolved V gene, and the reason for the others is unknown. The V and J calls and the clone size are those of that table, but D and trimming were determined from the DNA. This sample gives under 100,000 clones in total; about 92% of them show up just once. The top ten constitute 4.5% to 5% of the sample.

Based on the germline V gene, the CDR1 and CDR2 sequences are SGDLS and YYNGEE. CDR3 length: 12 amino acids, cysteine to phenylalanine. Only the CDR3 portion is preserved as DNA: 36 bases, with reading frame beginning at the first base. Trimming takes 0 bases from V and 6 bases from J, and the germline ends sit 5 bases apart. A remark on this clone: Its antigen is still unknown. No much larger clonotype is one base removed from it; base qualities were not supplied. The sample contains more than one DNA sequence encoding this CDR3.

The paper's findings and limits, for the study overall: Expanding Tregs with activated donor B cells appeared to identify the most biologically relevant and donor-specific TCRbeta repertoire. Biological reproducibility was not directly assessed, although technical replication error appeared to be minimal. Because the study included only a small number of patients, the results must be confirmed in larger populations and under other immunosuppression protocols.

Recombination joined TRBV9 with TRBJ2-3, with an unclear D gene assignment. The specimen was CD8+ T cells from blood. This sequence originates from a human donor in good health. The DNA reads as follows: TGTGCCAGCAGCGTAGGGGCGGATACGCAGTATTTT. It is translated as CASSVGADTQYF.